This T cell receptor beta chain was identified in a study of cytomegalovirus exposure and HLA in healthy donors. As regards this clone: What it binds is unknown.

Primers for the PCR totalled 60 Vbeta and 13 Jbeta. Sequencing was performed with immunoSEQ multiplex PCR; in TCRdb, only in-frame clones are kept and a portion is missing. This repertoire shows over 95,000 clones, roughly 80% found once; its top ten account for approximately 2.4%. Study-wide findings and caveats: A later analysis showed that HLA-associated TCR beta chains had undergone more clonal expansion than equally common others. The authors later found most CMV-associated TCR beta chains appeared HLA-restricted. Accounts indicate the classifier identified cytomegalovirus status with strong specificity and sensitivity.

The source material was PBMCs. The source of this sequence is a female donor in good health and CMV-seronegative.

Here the CDR3 DNA reads TGTGCCAGCAGTACATCCCCTGGCAGGGTGAATGAAGCTTTCTTT. Protein product: CASSTSPGRVNEAFF. The gene calls are TRBV6-5 and TRBJ1-1; perhaps TRBD1 as D (5 bases). The V and J ends lost 5 bases and 7 bases respectively, with 20 bases between them. There are 15 residues in the CDR3. Germline CDR1 reads MNHEY; CDR2 reads SVGAGI.